The rows below give T cell receptor beta chains drawn from one sample of a study of blood T cell repertoires in COVID-19. Using immunoSEQ multiplex PCR, the repertoire was profiled, and TCRdb retains in-frame clones only, with some absent. In the table there are 200,000 to 300,000 clones, 70% to 90% of which are singletons. Sample: peripheral blood. The receptors here all came from a woman aged 60-75 years with COVID-19, enrolled during active disease. CDR3s include the opening cysteine and the closing phenylalanine or tryptophan. A D gene is named only where the DNA matches it firmly. Clone size, where shown, is once, few, many, or a class for clones that have expanded.

D,V,J,length,size,DNA,CDR3
NA,TRBV4-1,TRBJ2-7,18,NA,TGCGCCAGCTCCCCGACGCCAGCAGCCAAGAAGACTATCTACGAGCAGTACTTC,CASSPTPAAKKTIYEQYF
TRBD2,TRBV5-1,TRBJ2-1,15,NA,TGCGCCAGCAGCTTGGAAGCGGGAAGGTACAATGAGCAGTTCTTC,CASSLEAGRYNEQFF
TRBD1,TRBV6-2/TRBV6-3,TRBJ1-6,14,NA,TGTGCCAGCAGTAGCCCGGACAGGTTTTCACCCCTCCACTTT,CASSSPDRFSPLHF
NA,TRBV4-1,TRBJ1-2,14,NA,TGCGCCAGCAGCCCCACGACAGGTATCGGTGGCTACACCTTC,CASSPTTGIGGYTF
NA,TRBV19,TRBJ2-3,12,once,TGTGCCAGTTCTGCCCCGGAGAATACGCAGTATTTT,CASSAPENTQYF
NA,TRBV3-1/TRBV3-2,TRBJ1-5,16,once,TGTGCCAGCAGCCAAGCGGGCGGGGGCAGCAATCAGCCCCAGCATTTT,CASSQAGGGSNQPQHF
TRBD2,TRBV5-1,TRBJ2-1,17,NA,TGCGCCAGCAGCCCGGGGACTAGCGGGGGGACCTACAATGAGCAGTTCTTC,CASSPGTSGGTYNEQFF
TRBD2,TRBV28,TRBJ2-3,15,NA,TGTGCCAGCAGTCATAGCGGGAGGATAAGAGATACGCAGTATTTT,CASSHSGRIRDTQYF
TRBD2,TRBV27,TRBJ2-1,16,NA,TGTGCCAGCAGTTTGACTAGCGGGAGGCACTACAATGAGCAGTTCTTC,CASSLTSGRHYNEQFF
TRBD2,TRBV2,TRBJ2-2,15,NA,TGTGCCAGCAAACTAGCGGGAACGAACACCGGGGAGCTGTTTTTT,CASKLAGTNTGELFF
NA,TRBV7-9,TRBJ1-1,15,NA,TGTGCCAGCAGCGACGGACAGTACATGAACACTGAAGCTTTCTTT,CASSDGQYMNTEAFF
NA,TRBV5-4,TRBJ1-1,14,NA,TGTGCCAGCAGCCGCGGGGAGATGAACACTGAAGCTTTCTTT,CASSRGEMNTEAFF
NA,TRBV7-3,TRBJ2-2,14,few,TGTGCCAGCAGCCTCGGGCAAAGGGGCGGGGAGCTGTTTTTT,CASSLGQRGGELFF
NA,TRBV10-3,TRBJ2-7,13,NA,TGTGCCATCAGTGAAGGGACAAAGTACGAGCAGTACTTC,CAISEGTKYEQYF
NA,TRBV5-1,TRBJ1-4,21,NA,TGCGCCAGCAGCTTTTCCCTGCGGGCGGAGGACCCTGCCGCAACTAATGAAAAACTGTTTTTT,CASSFSLRAEDPAATNEKLFF
TRBD2,TRBV20-1,TRBJ2-1,17,NA,TGCAGTGCTAGTGTTTTCGAGCGGGGACGACGATCCGATGAGCAGTTCTTC,CSASVFERGRRSDEQFF
NA,TRBV6-5,TRBJ2-1,16,NA,TGTGCCAGCAGTTCCACGCACACAGGGGGGGACAATGAGCAGTTCTTC,CASSSTHTGGDNEQFF
TRBD2,TRBV11-3,TRBJ2-3,17,NA,TGTGCCAGCAGTTCGGGGACTAGCGGGAGGCTCCCAGATACGCAGTATTTT,CASSSGTSGRLPDTQYF
NA,TRBV10-2,TRBJ1-1,12,NA,TGCGCCAGCAGGCGAACAGGGACTGAAGCTTTCTTT,CASRRTGTEAFF
NA,TRBV4-1,TRBJ1-4,15,once,TGCGCCAGCAGCACGAGTCGGGGGGTCCGCGAAAAACTGTTTTTT,CASSTSRGVREKLFF
NA,TRBV19,TRBJ2-5,13,once,TGTGCCAGTAGTATGGCGGGATTACAGACCCAGTACTTC,CASSMAGLQTQYF
NA,TRBV28,TRBJ2-2,15,NA,TGTGCCAGCAGTTTTACTAAGTACCGCACCGGGGAGCTGTTTTTT,CASSFTKYRTGELFF
NA,TRBV4-2,TRBJ2-7,15,NA,TGTGCCAGCAGCCAAGACGGCGGGGCTCGGGGGGAGCAGTACTTC,CASSQDGGARGEQYF
TRBD1,TRBV4-2,TRBJ2-2,16,NA,TGTGCCAGCAGCCAAGGGACAGGGGGAAACACCGGGGAGCTGTTTTTT,CASSQGTGGNTGELFF
TRBD1,TRBV29-1,TRBJ2-3,16,NA,TGCAGCGTTGAGGGGTTAAGGGACAGGTCCCCAGATACGCAGTATTTT,CSVEGLRDRSPDTQYF
TRBD2,TRBV30,TRBJ2-7,13,NA,TGTGCCTGGAGGCTAGCGGGAGTTTCCGAGCAGTACTTC,CAWRLAGVSEQYF
TRBD1,TRBV5-4,TRBJ2-7,14,NA,TGTGCCAGCAGCAGCCGGACAGGGGCCTACGAGCAGTACTTC,CASSSRTGAYEQYF
NA,TRBV11-2,TRBJ1-3,14,NA,TGTGCCAGCAGCTTAGGCGAGGCTGGAAACACCATATATTTT,CASSLGEAGNTIYF
NA,TRBV6-1,TRBJ1-5,13,NA,TGTGCCAGCAGTGACGGACAGCGACAGCCCCAGCATTTT,CASSDGQRQPQHF
TRBD1,TRBV25-1,TRBJ1-6,14,once,TGTGCCAGCAGTGCGGCAGGGGGCTCTTCACCCCTCCACTTT,CASSAAGGSSPLHF
NA,TRBV7-2,TRBJ2-2,15,NA,TGTGCCAGCAGCGTGGACAGTCCGAGTCTCGGGGAGCTGTTTTTT,CASSVDSPSLGELFF
TRBD1,TRBV5-6,TRBJ1-5,16,NA,TGTGCCAGCAGCTTGAGGGACAGGGGGCGAGGTCAGCCCCAGCATTTT,CASSLRDRGRGQPQHF
NA,TRBV4-3,TRBJ2-5,13,NA,TGCGCCAGCAGCCAAGAGCGGGCAGAGACCCAGTACTTC,CASSQERAETQYF
NA,TRBV7-2,TRBJ2-7,13,once,TGTGCCAGCAGCTCCGAACTAGCTCGGGAGCAGTACTTC,CASSSELAREQYF
TRBD1,TRBV7-9,TRBJ2-7,14,NA,TGTGCCAGCAGCTTAGGGCAGGGGGTATACGAGCAGTACTTC,CASSLGQGVYEQYF
NA,TRBV11-3,TRBJ2-1,14,few,TGTGCCAGCAGCCTAGGGGGGATGACAGGGGAGCAGTTCTTC,CASSLGGMTGEQFF
NA,TRBV5-4,TRBJ2-1,14,NA,TGTGCCAGCAGCCAACAGGGTTTACACAATGAGCAGTTCTTC,CASSQQGLHNEQFF
TRBD1,TRBV3-1/TRBV3-2,TRBJ1-4,16,NA,TGTGCCAGCAGCCATAACCCGGGACAGGGTAGTGAAAAACTGTTTTTT,CASSHNPGQGSEKLFF
NA,TRBV28,TRBJ1-5,16,NA,TGTGCCAGCAGCCAGAGGAGGGGCCCCGGGAGTCAGCCCCAGCATTTT,CASSQRRGPGSQPQHF
NA,TRBV3-1/TRBV3-2,TRBJ2-3,15,few,TGTGCCAGCACGAAGGCTGTCGGGAGAACAGATACGCAGTATTTT,CASTKAVGRTDTQYF
NA,TRBV12-3/TRBV12-4,TRBJ1-2,13,few,TGTGCCAGCAGTTTAGGGAGGGTAAATAGCTACACCTTC,CASSLGRVNSYTF
TRBD1,TRBV18,TRBJ2-7,14,few,TGTGCCAGCTTTGCCGGGACAGGCACCTACGAGCAGTACTTC,CASFAGTGTYEQYF
NA,TRBV19,TRBJ2-7,13,NA,TGTGCCAGTAGGGGTAGCGGCACCTACGAGCAGTACTTC,CASRGSGTYEQYF
TRBD1,TRBV4-2,TRBJ1-1,16,NA,TGTGCCAGCAGCCAAGGTACAGGGGGCCTGAACACTGAAGCTTTCTTT,CASSQGTGGLNTEAFF
NA,TRBV15,TRBJ1-5,15,NA,TGTGCCACCAGCAGCGAGGGCGGGGGCAATCAGCCCCAGCATTTT,CATSSEGGGNQPQHF
NA,TRBV3-1/TRBV3-2,TRBJ1-2,13,NA,TGTGCCAGCAGCCAAAATGGAGACTATGGCTACACCTTC,CASSQNGDYGYTF
NA,TRBV5-1,TRBJ2-7,14,NA,TGCGCCAGCAGCTTGGAAGCCCGATCCTACGAGCAGTACTTC,CASSLEARSYEQYF
TRBD1,TRBV7-9,TRBJ2-1,15,few,TGTGCCAGCAGCATGGGGACAGGCGACTACAATGAGCAGTTCTTC,CASSMGTGDYNEQFF
NA,TRBV4-1,TRBJ1-3,16,NA,TGCGCCAGCAGCCAGGAGGGACTGCGCTCTGGAAACACCATATATTTT,CASSQEGLRSGNTIYF
TRBD1,TRBV28,TRBJ2-7,15,NA,TGTGCCAGCAGTTACGAGGGACAGGGGGGCTACGAGCAGTACTTC,CASSYEGQGGYEQYF
NA,TRBV7-3,TRBJ1-2,14,once,TGTGCCAGCAGCCCCGCCGCGACAGCCTATGGCTACACCTTC,CASSPAATAYGYTF
TRBD2,TRBV19,TRBJ2-1,16,NA,TGTGCCAGTAGTACACATACTAGCGGGAGGGGCAATGAGCAGTTCTTC,CASSTHTSGRGNEQFF
TRBD1,TRBV28,TRBJ1-2,14,NA,TGTGCCAGCAGTCAAACAGGGGTTAGGTATGGCTACACCTTC,CASSQTGVRYGYTF
NA,TRBV5-4,TRBJ1-2,12,NA,TGTGCCAGCAGCCCAGGATCGGGGGGCTACACCTTC,CASSPGSGGYTF
NA,TRBV30,TRBJ2-3,14,NA,TGTGCCTGGACTGGTCTACCCGAGGCGGATACGCAGTATTTT,CAWTGLPEADTQYF
TRBD1,TRBV6-5,TRBJ2-3,14,NA,TGTGCCAGCGCCTCACCAGGGGGCGAAGATACGCAGTATTTT,CASASPGGEDTQYF
TRBD1,TRBV9,TRBJ1-2,15,NA,TGTGCCAGCAGCGTGGGGGACAGGGGGATCTATGGCTACACCTTC,CASSVGDRGIYGYTF